The 2 T cell receptor beta chains below were found in one sample sequenced in a study of shared clonotypes between healthy human individuals. Terminally differentiated effector memory CD45RA+ cells were excluded by CCR7 positive selection of CD45RO-negative cells. The assay was immunoSEQ multiplex PCR, and TCRdb's table has in-frame clones only and misses some. The sample lists roughly 650,000 clones; roughly 96% were seen once. Input material: naive CD8+ T cells sorted from blood. Every receptor here comes from a woman in her 30s in good health.

This clone has only one observation. The V call is TRBV5-6, the J call TRBJ1-1; D ambiguous. Per germline, CDR1 SGHDT and CDR2 YYEEEE. Trimming removed 3 bases at V and 7 bases at J, with 7 bases between. The CDR3 consists of 11 residues. CDR3 loop: CASSSGLEAFF. The CDR3 DNA reads as TGTGCCAGCAGCTCAGGCCTTGAAGCTTTCTTT.

The chain uses TRBV11-2 and TRBJ1-1, with unresolved D. CDR1 and CDR2 from the germline V gene are SGHAT and FQNNGV. The ends were cut back, 1 base at V and 5 bases at J, with 8 bases in the middle. This CDR3 comprises 13 residues. The CDR3: CASSLGPETEAFF. As DNA, the CDR3 is TGTGCCAGCAGCTTAGGTCCCGAAACTGAAGCTTTCTTT.